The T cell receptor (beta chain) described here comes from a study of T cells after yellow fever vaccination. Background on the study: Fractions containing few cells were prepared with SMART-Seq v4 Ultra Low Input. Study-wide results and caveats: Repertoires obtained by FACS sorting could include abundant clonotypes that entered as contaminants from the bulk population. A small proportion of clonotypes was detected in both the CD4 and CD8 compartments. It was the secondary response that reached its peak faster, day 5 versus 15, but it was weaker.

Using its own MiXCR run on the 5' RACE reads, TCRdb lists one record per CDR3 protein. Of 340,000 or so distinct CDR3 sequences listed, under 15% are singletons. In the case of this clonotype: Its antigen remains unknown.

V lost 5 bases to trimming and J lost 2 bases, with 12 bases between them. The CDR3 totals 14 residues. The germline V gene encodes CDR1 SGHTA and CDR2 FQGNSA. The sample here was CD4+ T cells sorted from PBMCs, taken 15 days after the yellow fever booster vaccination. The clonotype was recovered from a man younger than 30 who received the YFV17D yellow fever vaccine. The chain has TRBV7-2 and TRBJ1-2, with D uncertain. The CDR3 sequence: CASSLLEQNYGYTF. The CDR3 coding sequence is TGTGCCAGCAGCCTGCTAGAGCAGAACTATGGCTACACCTTC.